This T cell receptor (beta chain) stems from a study of T cells after yellow fever vaccination. One entry per CDR3 protein, called by TCRdb with MiXCR from the 5' RACE reads. This sample has about 75,000 distinct CDR3 sequences, with around 7.1% found just once. The table lists this clonotype with many counts. What it binds is not known. Points from the study as a whole: The secondary T-cell response peaked on day 5, not day 15, but was weaker.

Germline values: CDR1 MNHEY, CDR2 SVGAGI. The CDR3 contains 11 residues. V was trimmed by 4 bases and J by 8 bases, leaving 8 bases between them. V and J are TRBV6-5 and TRBJ1-1, with unresolved D. The sequencing here drew on CD8+ T cells sorted from PBMCs, taken 10 days after the first yellow fever vaccination. The receptor comes from a man aged 18 to 35 who received the YFV17D yellow fever vaccine. The CDR3 region is CASSSLSEAFF. The CDR3 DNA reads TGTGCCAGCAGTTCCCTATCGGAAGCTTTCTTT.